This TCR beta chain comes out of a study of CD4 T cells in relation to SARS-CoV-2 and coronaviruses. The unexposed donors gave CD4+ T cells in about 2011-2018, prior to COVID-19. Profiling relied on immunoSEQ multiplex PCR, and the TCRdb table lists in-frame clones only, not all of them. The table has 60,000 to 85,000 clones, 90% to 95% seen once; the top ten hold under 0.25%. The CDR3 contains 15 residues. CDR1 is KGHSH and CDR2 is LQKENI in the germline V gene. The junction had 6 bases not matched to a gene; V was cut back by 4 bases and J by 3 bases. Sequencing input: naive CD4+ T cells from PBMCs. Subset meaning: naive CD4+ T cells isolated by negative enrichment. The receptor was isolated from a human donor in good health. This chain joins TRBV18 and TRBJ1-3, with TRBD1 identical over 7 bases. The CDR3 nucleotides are TGTGCCAGCTCACAGTCGACAGGGAGTGGAAACACCATATATTTT. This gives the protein CASSQSTGSGNTIYF.